The 11 T cell receptor beta chains listed next were all sequenced from one sample in a study of cytomegalovirus exposure and HLA in healthy donors. Primers included in the PCR were 60 Vbeta and 13 Jbeta primers. TCRdb keeps only in-frame clones here, not all; method: immunoSEQ multiplex PCR. Its table lists roughly 150,000 clones. The sample taken for sequencing was PBMCs. These TCRs come from a woman aged 50 to 60 in good health and CMV-seronegative.

J is TRBJ2-7 and V is TRBV4-1; TRBD1 matches 7 bases. The CDR3 is 17 residues long. Trimming at V came to 2 bases and at J to 1 base, leaving 11 bases not matched to a gene. Germline V CDR1 and CDR2: MGHRA, YSYEKL. The DNA of the CDR3 is TGCGCCAGCAGCCAACAGGTAACAGGGGCCATTTCCTACGAGCAGTACTTC. It specifies CASSQQVTGAISYEQYF.

This chain joins TRBV5-4 and TRBJ2-7; 14 bases line up with TRBD2. V shed 4 bases, J shed 1 base, and the junction held 7 bases outside the gene matches. Germline CDR1 SGHNT, CDR2 YYREEE (reference sequence). The CDR3 length is 17 residues. DNA of the CDR3: TGTGCCAGCAGCCCGGGACTAGCGGGAGTTGGATCCTACGAGCAGTACTTC. Protein: CASSPGLAGVGSYEQYF.

This rearrangement joins TRBV25-1 to TRBJ1-2; D remains unclear. The germline V gene encodes CDR1 MGHDK and CDR2 SYGVNS. The CDR3 contains 14 residues. The germline V and J ends were trimmed by 2 bases and 5 bases, with 12 bases remaining between them. CDR3 region: CASSEREGRYGYTF. The CDR3 nucleotides are TGTGCCAGCAGTGAAAGGGAGGGAAGGTATGGCTACACCTTC.

CDR3 nucleotides: TGTGCCAGCAGCTCACGGCGGGACACTGAAGCTTTCTTT. Translating it yields CASSSRRDTEAFF. The chain combines TRBV7-2 with TRBJ1-1, with no clear D. There are 13 residues in the CDR3. Germline CDR1 and CDR2: SGHTA and FQGNSA. Trimming removed 4 bases at V and 3 bases at J, with 9 bases between.

The rearrangement joins TRBV6-5 to TRBJ1-1; no firm D call. The CDR3 loop spans 16 amino acids. The V gene's germline CDR1 is MNHEY and CDR2 SVGAGI. V was trimmed by 0 bases and J by 1 base, leaving 12 bases between them. CDR3 in amino acids: CASSYSTVGENTEAFF. CDR3 coding DNA: TGTGCCAGCAGTTACTCGACGGTGGGAGAGAACACTGAAGCTTTCTTT.

The chain links TRBV19 to TRBJ2-5, with 8 positions matching TRBD2. Germline CDR1 and CDR2: LNHDA and SQIVND (reference sequence). The V and J ends lost 7 bases and 5 bases, in that order; junction bases with no gene match: 3. The CDR3 sequence is 12 residues long. The CDR3 sequence: CASKERGETQYF. The CDR3 DNA is TGTGCCAGTAAAGAGCGGGGGGAGACCCAGTACTTC.

The chain carries TRBV15 and TRBJ2-3, with 10 bases lining up with TRBD2. The J segment lost 13 bases and the V segment lost 0 bases, leaving 7 bases of the junction unmatched. There are 14 residues in the CDR3. Germline loops: CDR1 LNHNV, CDR2 YYDKDF (reference sequence). The CDR3 is CATSRDSPLAGEYF. DNA of the CDR3: TGTGCCACCAGCAGAGACTCCCCGCTAGCGGGAGAGTATTTT.

The chain uses TRBV7-3 and TRBJ2-5; no firm D call. Trimming removed 5 bases at V and 5 bases at J, with 12 bases between. The CDR3 runs to 13 residues. Germline V lookup: CDR1 SGHTA, CDR2 FQGTGA. CDR3 nucleotide sequence: TGTGCCAGCAGCGCCGGAGTTTGGGAGACCCAGTACTTC. It codes for CASSAGVWETQYF.

CDR3 sequence reads: CASSRDSVLGYTF. CDR3 in DNA: TGTGCCAGCAGTCGGGACAGTGTTCTTGGCTACACCTTC. The chain couples TRBV6-5 to TRBJ1-2; 7 bases align to TRBD1. The germline V gene has CDR1 MNHEY and CDR2 SVGAGI. The CDR3 has 13 residues. Trimming cost V 5 bases and J 7 bases; bases outside gene matches: 7.

CDR3 bases: TGCGCCAGCAGCTTGGGACAGGGGGCCAGCTACGAGCAGTACTTC. It yields the protein CASSLGQGASYEQYF. This rearrangement joins TRBV5-1 to TRBJ2-7, with 10 bases aligning to TRBD1. The CDR3 length is 15 residues. The trim removed 0 bases at V and 3 bases at J, leaving 3 bases unmatched. From germline, CDR1 is SGHRS and CDR2 YFSETQ.

The chain carries TRBV4-1 and TRBJ1-2; possible D gene TRBD1, 5 bases. The CDR3 totals 17 residues. Trimming stripped 0 bases from V and 3 bases from J, with 17 bases between. Germline CDR1 MGHRA, CDR2 YSYEKL. CDR3 in amino acids: CASSQDGGFREDYGYTF. For the CDR3, the DNA is TGCGCCAGCAGCCAAGATGGGGGGTTCAGGGAGGACTATGGCTACACCTTC.